This record concerns one TCR beta chain sequence. In the study's own analysis: It was from reference gene primer amplification that nucleated cell counts were estimated. Using immunoSEQ multiplex PCR, the repertoire was profiled, and TCRdb retains in-frame clones only, with some absent. Clonal size and the V and J genes are those of that table, whereas D and trimming came from the DNA. The sample carries about 220,000 clones, around 82% recorded once. The record originates from a study of blood T cell repertoires in COVID-19. Study as a whole: The United States, Italy and Spain provided the acute and convalescent COVID-19 samples. In each case, the material was cDNA or gDNA derived from T cells, B-cell-depleted T cells, or PBMCs.

The germline V gene has CDR1 KGHSH and CDR2 LQKENI. Losses at the gene ends were 3 bases for V and 6 bases for J; bases not matched to a gene: 9. This CDR3 contains 15 residues. J is TRBJ2-5 and V is TRBV18, with 8 positions matching TRBD1. The TCR was taken from a woman of 80 years or more with acute or convalescent COVID-19. Source material: peripheral blood. The CDR3 nucleotides read TGTGCCAGCTCACCTCCTATGCAGGGGGCAAAGACCCAGTACTTC. Its protein product is CASSPPMQGAKTQYF.